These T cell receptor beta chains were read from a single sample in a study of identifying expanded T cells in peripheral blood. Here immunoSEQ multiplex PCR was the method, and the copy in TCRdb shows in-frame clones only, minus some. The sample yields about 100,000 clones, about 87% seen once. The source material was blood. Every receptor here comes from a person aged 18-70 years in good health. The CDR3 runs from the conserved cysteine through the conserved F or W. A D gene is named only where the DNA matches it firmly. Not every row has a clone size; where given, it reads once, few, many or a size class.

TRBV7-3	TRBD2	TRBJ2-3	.	CASSPGLAFDTQYF	TGTGCCAGCAGCCCTGGACTAGCCTTCGATACGCAGTATTTT
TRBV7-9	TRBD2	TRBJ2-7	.	CASSGTSGSSYEQYF	TGTGCCAGCAGCGGGACTAGCGGGAGCTCCTACGAGCAGTACTTC
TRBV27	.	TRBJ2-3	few	CASRPKTLTSTDTQYF	TGTGCCAGCAGACCGAAGACTCTAACTAGCACAGATACGCAGTATTTT
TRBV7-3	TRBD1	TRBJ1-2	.	CASSPGTGAVGYTF	TGTGCCAGCAGCCCGGGGACAGGGGCTGTTGGCTACACCTTC
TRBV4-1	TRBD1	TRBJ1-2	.	CASSQDPDRAHTYGYTF	TGCGCCAGCAGCCAAGACCCTGACAGGGCCCACACCTATGGCTACACCTTC
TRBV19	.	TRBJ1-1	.	CASSMGVGSEAFF	TGTGCCAGTAGTATGGGGGTAGGCTCTGAAGCTTTCTTT
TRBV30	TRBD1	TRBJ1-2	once	CAWSPDRVVTNYGYTF	TGTGCCTGGAGCCCAGACAGGGTTGTTACGAACTATGGCTACACCTTC
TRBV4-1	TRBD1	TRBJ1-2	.	CASSPGQGAASYGYTF	TGCGCCAGCAGCCCAGGACAGGGGGCGGCCTCCTATGGCTACACCTTC
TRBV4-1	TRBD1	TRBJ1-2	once	CASSQGRQGDVGYTF	TGCGCCAGCAGCCAAGGGCGACAGGGGGACGTTGGCTACACCTTC
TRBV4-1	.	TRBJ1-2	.	CASSPGGVPYGYTF	TGCGCCAGCAGCCCGGGGGGGGTTCCCTATGGCTACACCTTC
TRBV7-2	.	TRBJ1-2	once	CASSLARGSPYGYTF	TGTGCCAGCAGCTTAGCGCGGGGGAGCCCCTATGGCTACACCTTC
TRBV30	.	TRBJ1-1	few	CAWSVAAYTEAFF	TGTGCCTGGAGTGTAGCGGCCTACACTGAAGCTTTCTTT
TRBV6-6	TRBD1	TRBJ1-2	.	CASSWVGQGAAGYTF	TGTGCCAGCAGTTGGGTGGGACAGGGGGCCGCTGGCTACACCTTC
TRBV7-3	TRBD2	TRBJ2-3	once	CASSGKLAGTQYF	TGTGCCAGCAGCGGTAAACTAGCGGGGACGCAGTATTTT
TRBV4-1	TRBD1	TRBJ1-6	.	CASSHRDSLTSPLHF	TGCGCCAGCAGCCACCGGGACAGTCTCACTTCACCCCTCCACTTT
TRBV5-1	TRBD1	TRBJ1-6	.	CASSLGPGQLNSPLHF	TGCGCCAGCAGCTTGGGGCCGGGACAGTTAAATTCACCCCTCCACTTT
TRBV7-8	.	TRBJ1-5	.	CASSSGRLLYGNQPQHF	TGTGCCAGCAGCTCCGGACGACTTCTTTATGGCAATCAGCCCCAGCATTTT